A selection of T cell receptor beta chains follows, all from one sample in a study of OX40 agonist ivuxolimab in advanced cancers. Only in-frame clones appear in the TCRdb table, and some are missing; sequencing was by immunoSEQ multiplex PCR. Among around 60,000 clones listed, roughly 80% were seen once. Sequencing used CD4+ or CD8+ T cells sorted from blood, obtained in a trial of the OX40 agonist ivuxolimab. These receptor sequences come from an adult with an advanced solid tumor such as melanoma, head and neck, liver or kidney cancer. CDR3s include the opening cysteine and the closing phenylalanine or tryptophan. The order of the fields is V gene, clone size, J gene, D gene, CDR3 DNA, CDR3 protein. D genes are given only for firm matches. Expanded clones are given a class, and other clones once, few, many or no size at all.

V: TRBV9; size: .; J: TRBJ2-2; D: TRBD2; DNA: TGTGCCAGCAGCGTACCCCGGACTAGCGGTAACACCGGGGAGCTGTTTTTT; CDR3: CASSVPRTSGNTGELFF
V: TRBV20-1; size: few; J: TRBJ2-5; D: .; DNA: TGCAGTGCTAGCTTTATAGAGACCCAGTACTTC; CDR3: CSASFIETQYF
V: TRBV28; size: medium-sized; J: TRBJ1-2; D: .; DNA: TGTGCCAGCCGCCCGGCGGGGTCCCTCTATGGCTACACCTTC; CDR3: CASRPAGSLYGYTF
V: TRBV30; size: .; J: TRBJ1-4; D: .; DNA: TGTGCCTGGACACACAGGGTTAAAGGTGAAAAACTGTTTTTT; CDR3: CAWTHRVKGEKLFF
V: TRBV5-1; size: once; J: TRBJ2-1; D: TRBD2; DNA: TGCGCCAGCAGCCTAATGACTAGCAGTTACAATGAGCAGTTCTTC; CDR3: CASSLMTSSYNEQFF
V: TRBV9; size: .; J: TRBJ1-2; D: .; DNA: TGTGCCAGCAGCCCACGTCAAGGGGGATCCCTCGGAGGCTACACCTTC; CDR3: CASSPRQGGSLGGYTF
V: TRBV25-1; size: .; J: TRBJ1-6; D: .; DNA: TGTGCCAGCAGTGAATCCCCCAATTCACCCCTCCACTTT; CDR3: CASSESPNSPLHF
V: TRBV2; size: .; J: TRBJ2-5; D: TRBD2; DNA: TGTGCCAGCAGTGCAGGACTAGCGGGAGGACAAGAGACCCAGTACTTC; CDR3: CASSAGLAGGQETQYF
V: TRBV5-1; size: .; J: TRBJ1-6; D: TRBD1; DNA: TGCGCCAGCAGCTCGACAGGGTATGACAATTCACCCCTCCACTTT; CDR3: CASSSTGYDNSPLHF
V: TRBV10-3; size: .; J: TRBJ2-1; D: TRBD2; DNA: TGTGCCATCAGTGGACTAGCGGGGAACGGTTACAATGAGCAGTTCTTC; CDR3: CAISGLAGNGYNEQFF
V: TRBV18; size: .; J: TRBJ2-7; D: TRBD1; DNA: TGTGCCAGCTCTCCCGGGACAGGTCCTCAGCAGTACTTC; CDR3: CASSPGTGPQQYF
V: TRBV6-5; size: .; J: TRBJ2-7; D: TRBD1; DNA: TGTGCCAGCAGTTACTCGAGGGACAGCTCCTACGAGCAGTACTTC; CDR3: CASSYSRDSSYEQYF
V: TRBV5-6; size: few; J: TRBJ2-3; D: TRBD2; DNA: TGTGCCAGCAGCCCAACTCCGGGACTAGCGGTCACAGATACGCAGTATTTT; CDR3: CASSPTPGLAVTDTQYF
V: TRBV29-1; size: once; J: TRBJ2-1; D: .; DNA: TGCAGCGTTGAAGAGGGTTCCAGGATGGATGAGCAGTTCTTC; CDR3: CSVEEGSRMDEQFF
V: TRBV7-2; size: .; J: TRBJ2-2; D: .; DNA: TGTGCCAGCAGCTTGTTCAGGTCGGCAGGGAGGTCCGGGGAGCTGTTTTTT; CDR3: CASSLFRSAGRSGELFF
V: TRBV29-1; size: few; J: TRBJ2-3; D: TRBD2; DNA: TGCAGCGTCCTTAGCGGGAGGGCCTTCACAGATACGCAGTATTTT; CDR3: CSVLSGRAFTDTQYF
V: TRBV5-8; size: .; J: TRBJ2-1; D: .; DNA: TGTGCCAGCAGCCTTGGGACTGAGCAGTTCTTC; CDR3: CASSLGTEQFF
V: TRBV19; size: .; J: TRBJ2-4; D: TRBD1; DNA: TGTGCCAGTTCCGAACGACAGGGTCGGGGAAACATTCAGTACTTC; CDR3: CASSERQGRGNIQYF
V: TRBV30; size: .; J: TRBJ2-7; D: .; DNA: TGTGCCTGGGGCAGGGAGTACGAGCAGTACTTC; CDR3: CAWGREYEQYF
V: TRBV4-1; size: .; J: TRBJ2-7; D: .; DNA: TGCGCCAGCAGCCCTGATGGGGCAGGCGGCAACTACGAGCAGTACTTC; CDR3: CASSPDGAGGNYEQYF
V: TRBV18; size: .; J: TRBJ1-3; D: .; DNA: TGTGCCAGCTCTCTGAGTAGGGGAGACTCTGGAAACACCATATATTTT; CDR3: CASSLSRGDSGNTIYF
V: TRBV2; size: .; J: TRBJ1-1; D: .; DNA: TGTGCCAGCAGTGAAGGGCCGGGGACTGAAGCTTTCTTT; CDR3: CASSEGPGTEAFF
V: TRBV19; size: .; J: TRBJ1-5; D: TRBD1; DNA: TGTGCCAGTAGTACGATACAGGGGTTAGGGGCCCAGCATTTT; CDR3: CASSTIQGLGAQHF
V: TRBV11-3; size: .; J: TRBJ2-3; D: .; DNA: TGTGCCAGCAGCTTAGATGGACAATCAAGCACAGATACGCAGTATTTT; CDR3: CASSLDGQSSTDTQYF
V: TRBV11-3; size: .; J: TRBJ1-5; D: .; DNA: TGTGCCAGCAGCCAGGGAATTGATCAGCCCCAGCATTTT; CDR3: CASSQGIDQPQHF
V: TRBV7-9; size: .; J: TRBJ2-1; D: .; DNA: TGTGCCAGCAGCCTGGGGGGAGCGTCCTACAATGAGCAGTTCTTC; CDR3: CASSLGGASYNEQFF
V: TRBV10-3; size: .; J: TRBJ2-1; D: TRBD2; DNA: TGTGCCATCAGTGAGTCTGGCGGGAGGAACTACAATGAGCAGTTCTTC; CDR3: CAISESGGRNYNEQFF